A single sample gave rise to the 12 T cell receptor beta chains below, sequenced in a study of shared clonotypes between healthy human individuals. CD45RO-negative, CCR7-selected cells formed the naive CD8 fraction, which excluded terminally differentiated effector memory CD45RA+ cells. Only in-frame clones appear in the TCRdb table, and some are missing; sequencing was by immunoSEQ multiplex PCR. The sample holds about 550,000 clones, 95% seen once. Sequencing used naive CD8+ T cells sorted from blood. The receptors stem from a woman aged 30 to 39 in good health.

The table lists this clone with a count of one. The chain combines TRBV28 with TRBJ2-2, with 9 bases aligning to TRBD2. Trimming cost V 7 bases and J 1 base; bases outside gene matches: 4. This CDR3 spans 15 amino acids. From germline, CDR1 is MDHEN and CDR2 SYDVKM. Here the CDR3 DNA reads TGTGCCAGCACTGAAGCGGGAGGGAACACCGGGGAGCTGTTTTTT. It is translated as CASTEAGGNTGELFF.

This clone showed up just once. The chain links TRBV27 to TRBJ2-7, with 10 bases fitting TRBD2. This CDR3 is 16 amino acids long. CDR1 and CDR2 (germline): MNHEY, SMNVEV (reference sequence). J was trimmed by 1 base and V by 4 bases; bases with no gene match: 7. Here the CDR3 reads CASSSRSGRSSYEQYF. The CDR3 DNA sequence: TGTGCCAGCAGTTCTCGTAGCGGGAGGTCGTCCTACGAGCAGTACTTC.

This chain links TRBV28 with TRBJ2-2; TRBD1 aligns across 8 bases. The CDR3 has 14 residues. V trimming: 5 bases; J trimming: 6 bases; junction bases outside the gene matches: 5. Germline V gene data show CDR1 as MDHEN and CDR2 as SYDVKM. The CDR3 region is CASSTDREAGELFF. The CDR3 region has the DNA TGTGCCAGCAGTACGGACAGGGAGGCCGGGGAGCTGTTTTTT.

CDR3 sequence reads: CASSPGTGGVGYTF. The CDR3 DNA follows: TGTGCCAGCAGCCCTGGGACAGGGGGAGTGGGCTACACCTTC. V gene TRBV27 combines with J gene TRBJ1-2; 11 nucleotides line up with TRBD1. Germline V gives CDR1 MNHEY, CDR2 SMNVEV (reference sequence). With 6 bases clipped from V and 8 bases from J, the junction kept 8 bases outside the gene matches. The CDR3 runs to 14 residues.

This clone was seen a single time. V usage is TRBV27 and J usage is TRBJ2-7, with D possibly called TRBD1 or TRBD2 (5 bases each). Trimming took 5 bases from V and 3 from J, leaving 17 bases between them. CDR1 is MNHEY, CDR2 SMNVEV, per germline (reference sequence). This CDR3 region has 15 residues. This CDR3 reads CASSPSGTNLYEQYF. DNA of the CDR3: TGTGCCAGCAGTCCGTCCGGGACCAACCTCTACGAGCAGTACTTC.

This chain links TRBV5-6 with TRBJ2-7; TRBD1 matches 8 bases. This CDR3 has 14 residues. With 5 bases clipped from V and 4 bases from J, the junction kept 8 bases outside the gene matches. Looked up from germline, CDR1 is SGHDT and CDR2 is YYEEEE. The CDR3 region has the DNA TGTGCCAGCAGAGGGTGGGGACAGGATTACGAGCAGTACTTC. The encoded protein is CASRGWGQDYEQYF.

CDR3 in amino acids: CASSFPGTYEQYF. CDR3 coding DNA: TGTGCCAGCAGCTTCCCAGGGACCTACGAGCAGTACTTC. The rearrangement links TRBV11-2 to TRBJ2-7; a weak D match, TRBD1 (5 bases). Germline V CDR1 and CDR2: SGHAT, FQNNGV. The V gene lost 3 bases and the J gene lost 2 bases, with 8 bases spanning the gap. The CDR3 is made up of 13 amino acids.

The chain uses TRBV27 and TRBJ1-5, with a tentative D call TRBD1 (6 bases). Germline assignment: CDR1 MNHEY and CDR2 SMNVEV (reference sequence). Trimming stripped 4 bases from V and 7 bases from J, with 11 bases between. CDR3 length equals 13 residues. The CDR3 region has the DNA TGTGCCAGCAGTTCACAGGGTTACCAGCCCCAGCATTTT. It encodes CASSSQGYQPQHF.

This clone was counted a single time. The CDR3 DNA reads TGCGCCAGCAGGTCCGAGCTCCAAAACTATGGCTACACCTTC. Its translation is CASRSELQNYGYTF. The rearrangement uses TRBV5-1 and TRBJ1-2; D gene uncertain. Trimming stripped 5 bases from V and 2 bases from J, with 13 bases between. The germline gives CDR1 SGHRS, CDR2 YFSETQ. This CDR3 region has 14 residues. Looking up the rest from reference TRBV5-1 and TRBJ1-2 gives the full variable domain: KAGVTQTPRYLIKTRGQQVTLSCSPISGHRSVSWYQQTPGQGLQFLFEYFSETQRNKGNFPGRFSGRQFSNSRSEMNVSTLELGDSALYLCASRSELQNYGYTFGSGTRLTVV.

The rearrangement joins TRBV5-6 to TRBJ2-3; tentatively, D is TRBD1 (5 bases). Trimming removed 4 bases at V and 0 bases at J, with 21 bases between. This CDR3 has 18 residues. Germline V gene lookup returns CDR1 SGHDT and CDR2 YYEEEE. The CDR3, as DNA: TGTGCCAGCAGCCCGTATGTGGGGCCCACCCCTAGCACAGATACGCAGTATTTT. Translation gives CASSPYVGPTPSTDTQYF.

This chain joins TRBV11-2 and TRBJ2-3; D is possibly TRBD2 (6 bases). With 2 bases removed from V and 1 base from J, the gap between germline ends came to 13 bases. The germline V gene has CDR1 SGHAT and CDR2 FQNNGV. This CDR3 contains 16 residues. CDR3 coding DNA: TGTGCCAGCAGCTTATTTTACGGGAGTGGCACAGATACGCAGTATTTT. The encoded protein is CASSLFYGSGTDTQYF.

With regard to this clone: The same CDR3 is also encoded by other DNA sequences in this sample. The chain is built from TRBV5-1 and TRBJ2-5; D is perhaps TRBD1 (6 bases). Trimming took off 4 bases at V and 2 bases at J, with 12 bases between the two ends. The length of the CDR3 is 14 residues. Germline V gene data show CDR1 as SGHRS and CDR2 as YFSETQ. In DNA form, the CDR3 reads TGCGCCAGCAGCCTGCAGGGGCAACAAGAGACCCAGTACTTC. Translation: CASSLQGQQETQYF.